A single sample gave rise to the 7 T cell receptor beta chains below, sequenced in a study of shared T cell receptors in the human thymus. Profiled with immunoSEQ multiplex PCR; TCRdb holds only in-frame clones, not every one. The table records more than 300,000 clones, 85% to 95% of them present only once. Sequencing was performed on thymocytes. These receptors were taken from a human donor.

The chain couples TRBV15 to TRBJ1-5, with D possibly TRBD1 on 5 matching bases. CDR1 LNHNV and CDR2 YYDKDF come from the germline V gene (reference sequence). This CDR3 region has 16 residues. Deletions cut 0 bases from V and 4 bases from J, with 13 bases between. This CDR3 reads CATSREAQGPNQPQHF. In nucleotides, the CDR3 is TGTGCCACCAGCAGAGAAGCGCAGGGCCCTAATCAGCCCCAGCATTTT.

J is TRBJ2-2 and V is TRBV29-1, with D possibly matching TRBD1 (5 bases). The CDR3 extends over 15 amino acids. Trimming shortened V by 3 bases and J by 10 bases, and 21 bases separated the two germline ends. Germline V gives CDR1 SQVTM, CDR2 ANQGSEA. CDR3: CSVEVNRWMAAELFF. The CDR3, as DNA: TGCAGCGTTGAGGTGAACAGGTGGATGGCGGCGGAGCTGTTTTTT.

The chain has TRBV7-2 and TRBJ1-3, with D hard to call. The CDR3 is made up of 16 amino acids. Trimming cost V 1 base and J 0 bases, with 10 bases left between them. Germline V gives CDR1 SGHTA, CDR2 FQGNSA. CDR3 loop: CASSLVLIRSGNTIYF. DNA for the CDR3: TGTGCCAGCAGCTTAGTCCTGATCCGCTCTGGAAACACCATATATTTT.

The V gene is TRBV20-1, the J gene TRBJ1-1; D unresolved. This CDR3 contains 11 residues. Germline CDR1 and CDR2: DFQATT and SNEGSKA (reference sequence). With 1 base removed from V and 7 bases from J, the gap between germline ends came to 7 bases. The CDR3 is CSARVLIEAFF. CDR3 sequence (DNA): TGCAGTGCTAGAGTACTAATTGAAGCTTTCTTT.

Here the CDR3 reads CASTHFKKRDGNEQFF. DNA of the CDR3: TGCGCCAGCACTCACTTTAAAAAACGGGACGGCAATGAGCAGTTCTTC. The rearrangement uses TRBV10-2 and TRBJ2-1; perhaps D is TRBD1 or TRBD2 (5 bases each). The CDR3 is 16 residues long. Per germline, CDR1 WSHSY and CDR2 SAAADI. The V and J ends lost 7 bases and 6 bases respectively, with 22 bases between them.

This chain uses TRBV6-1 with TRBJ2-2, with 11 bases fitting TRBD2. The CDR3 has 16 amino acids. V gave up 4 bases and J gave up 4 bases; unmatched junction bases: 5. The germline V gene encodes CDR1 MNHNS and CDR2 SASEGT. CDR3 in amino acids: CASSGTSGLATGELFF. The CDR3 DNA is TGTGCCAGCAGTGGGACTAGCGGGCTGGCCACCGGGGAGCTGTTTTTT.

The genes are TRBV28 and TRBJ2-1; 12 bases line up with TRBD2. This CDR3 is 15 amino acids long. Germline assignment: CDR1 MDHEN and CDR2 SYDVKM. Trimming cost V 2 bases and J 7 bases; bases outside gene matches: 3. DNA of the CDR3: TGTGCCAGCAGTTTACTAGCGGGAGGGGAAAATGAGCAGTTCTTC. Translated, it gives CASSLLAGGENEQFF.